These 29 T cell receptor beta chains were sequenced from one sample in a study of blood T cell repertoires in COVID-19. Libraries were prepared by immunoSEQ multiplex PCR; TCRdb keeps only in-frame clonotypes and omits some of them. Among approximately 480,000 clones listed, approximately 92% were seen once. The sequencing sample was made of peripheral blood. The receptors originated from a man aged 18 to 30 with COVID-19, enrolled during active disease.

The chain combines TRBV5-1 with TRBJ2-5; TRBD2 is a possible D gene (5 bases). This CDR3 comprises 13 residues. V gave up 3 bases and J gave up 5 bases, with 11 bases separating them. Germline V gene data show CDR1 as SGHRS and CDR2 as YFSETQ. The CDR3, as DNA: TGCGCCAGCAGCTCTATGGGCGGGGAGACCCAGTACTTC. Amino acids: CASSSMGGETQYF.

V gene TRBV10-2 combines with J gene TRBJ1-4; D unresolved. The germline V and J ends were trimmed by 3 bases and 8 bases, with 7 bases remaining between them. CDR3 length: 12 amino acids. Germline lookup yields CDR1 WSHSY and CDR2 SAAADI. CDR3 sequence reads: CASSEGGEKLFF. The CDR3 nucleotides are TGCGCCAGCAGTGAAGGAGGAGAAAAACTGTTTTTT.

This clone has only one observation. CDR3 nucleotide sequence: TGCGCCACAAAAACAGGGCTACTCACAGATACGCAGTATTTT. Protein sequence: CATKTGLLTDTQYF. V gene TRBV5-1 combines with J gene TRBJ2-3; D perhaps matches TRBD1 (6 bases). Germline V gives CDR1 SGHRS, CDR2 YFSETQ. Trimming stripped 9 bases from V and 2 bases from J, with 16 bases between. CDR3 length: 14 residues.

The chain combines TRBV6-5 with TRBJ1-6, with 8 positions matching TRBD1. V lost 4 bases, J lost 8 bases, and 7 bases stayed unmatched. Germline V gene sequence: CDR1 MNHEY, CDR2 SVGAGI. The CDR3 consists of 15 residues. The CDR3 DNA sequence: TGTGCCAGCAGTTTTTCATCAGGGGGCCATTCACCCCTCCACTTT. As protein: CASSFSSGGHSPLHF.

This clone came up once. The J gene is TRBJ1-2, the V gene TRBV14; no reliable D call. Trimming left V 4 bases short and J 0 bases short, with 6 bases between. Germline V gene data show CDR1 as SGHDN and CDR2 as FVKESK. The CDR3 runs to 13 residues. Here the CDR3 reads CASSPPANYGYTF. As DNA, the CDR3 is TGTGCCAGCAGCCCCCCGGCTAACTATGGCTACACCTTC. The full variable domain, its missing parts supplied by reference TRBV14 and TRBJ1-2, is EAGVTQFPSHSVIEKGQTVTLRCDPISGHDNLYWYRRVMGKEIKFLLHFVKESKQDESGMPNNRFLAERTGGTYSTLKVQPAELEDSGVYFCASSPPANYGYTFGSGTRLTVV.

DNA of the CDR3: TGTGCCAGCACGCTCGGACATATGAACACTGAAGCTTTCTTT. Translated: CASTLGHMNTEAFF. The V and J genes are TRBV6-5 and TRBJ1-1; weak D call: TRBD1 (5 bases). The ends were cut back, 7 bases at V and 0 bases at J, with 12 bases in the middle. The length of the CDR3 is 14 residues. CDR1 is MNHEY, CDR2 SVGAGI, per germline.

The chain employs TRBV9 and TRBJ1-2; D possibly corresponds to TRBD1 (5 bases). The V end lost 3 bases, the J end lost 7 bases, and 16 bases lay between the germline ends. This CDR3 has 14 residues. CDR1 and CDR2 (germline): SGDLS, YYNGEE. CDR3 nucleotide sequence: TGTGCCAGCAGCGCCCAGGGAAGTCTGAGTGGCTACACCTTC. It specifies CASSAQGSLSGYTF.

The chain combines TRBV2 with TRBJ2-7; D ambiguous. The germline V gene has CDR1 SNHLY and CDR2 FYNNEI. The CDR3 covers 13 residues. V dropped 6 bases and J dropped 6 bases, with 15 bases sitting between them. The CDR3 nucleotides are TGTGCCAGCAGCCCCATAGTGGGCTCCGAGCAGTACTTC. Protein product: CASSPIVGSEQYF.

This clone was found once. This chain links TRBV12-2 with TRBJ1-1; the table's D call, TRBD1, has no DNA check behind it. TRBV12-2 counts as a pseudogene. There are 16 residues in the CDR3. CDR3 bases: TGTGCAAGTCGCTATCCGGGACACCCCCCGAAGGCTGAAGCTTTCTTT. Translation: CASRYPGHPPKAEAFF.

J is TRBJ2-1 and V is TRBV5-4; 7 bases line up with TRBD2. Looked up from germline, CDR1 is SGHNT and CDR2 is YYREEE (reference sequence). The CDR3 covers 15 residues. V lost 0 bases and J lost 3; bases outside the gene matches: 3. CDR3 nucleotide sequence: TGTGCCAGCAGCTTGGTCTGGACTAGCTACAATGAGCAGTTCTTC. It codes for CASSLVWTSYNEQFF.

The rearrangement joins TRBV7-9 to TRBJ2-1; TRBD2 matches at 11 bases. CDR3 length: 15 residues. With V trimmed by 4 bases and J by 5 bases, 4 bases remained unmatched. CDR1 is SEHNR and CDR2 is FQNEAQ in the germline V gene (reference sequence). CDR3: CASSWGLAVDNEQFF. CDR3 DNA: TGTGCCAGCAGCTGGGGACTAGCGGTCGACAATGAGCAGTTCTTC.

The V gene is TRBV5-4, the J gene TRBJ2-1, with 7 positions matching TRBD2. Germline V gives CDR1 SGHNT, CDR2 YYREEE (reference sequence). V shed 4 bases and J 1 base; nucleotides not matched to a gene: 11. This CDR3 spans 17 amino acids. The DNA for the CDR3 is TGTGCCAGCAGCCTGGAAGTGAGGCGGGGGTCCTACAATGAGCAGTTCTTC. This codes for CASSLEVRRGSYNEQFF.

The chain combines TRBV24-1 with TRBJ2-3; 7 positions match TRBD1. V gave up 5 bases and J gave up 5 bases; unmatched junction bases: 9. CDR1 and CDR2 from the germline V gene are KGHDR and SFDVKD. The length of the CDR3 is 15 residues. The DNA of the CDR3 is TGTGCCACCAGTGCTTCGACAGGGAATGTAGATACGCAGTATTTT. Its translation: CATSASTGNVDTQYF.

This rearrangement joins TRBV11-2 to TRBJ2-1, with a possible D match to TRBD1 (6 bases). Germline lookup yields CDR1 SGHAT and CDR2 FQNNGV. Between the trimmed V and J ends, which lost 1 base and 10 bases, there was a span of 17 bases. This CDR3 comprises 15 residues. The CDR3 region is CASSLVRDKANEQFF. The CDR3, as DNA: TGTGCCAGCAGCTTAGTTCGGGACAAGGCTAACGAGCAGTTCTTC. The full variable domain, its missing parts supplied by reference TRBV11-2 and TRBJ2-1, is EAGVAQSPRYKIIEKRQSVAFWCNPISGHATLYWYQQILGQGPKLLIQFQNNGVVDDSQLPKDRFSAERLKGVDSTLKIQPAKLEDSAVYLCASSLVRDKANEQFFGPGTRLTVL.

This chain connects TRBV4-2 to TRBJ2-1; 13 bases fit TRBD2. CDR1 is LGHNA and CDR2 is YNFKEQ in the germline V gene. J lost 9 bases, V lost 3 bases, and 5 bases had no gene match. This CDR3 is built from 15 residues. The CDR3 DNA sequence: TGTGCCAGCAGCCAGCGGACTAGCGGGGGACGTGAGCAGTTCTTC. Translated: CASSQRTSGGREQFF.

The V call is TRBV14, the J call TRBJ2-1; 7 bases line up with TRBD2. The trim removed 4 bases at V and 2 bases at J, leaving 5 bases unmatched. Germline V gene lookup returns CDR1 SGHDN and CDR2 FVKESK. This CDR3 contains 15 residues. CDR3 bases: TGTGCCAGCAGCCCTCGGGGAGGGGCCTACAATGAGCAGTTCTTC. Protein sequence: CASSPRGGAYNEQFF.

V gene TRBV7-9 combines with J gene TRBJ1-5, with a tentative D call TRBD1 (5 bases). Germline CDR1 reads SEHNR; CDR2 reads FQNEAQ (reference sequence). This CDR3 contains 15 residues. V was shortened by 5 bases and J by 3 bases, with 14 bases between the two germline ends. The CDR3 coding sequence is TGTGCCAGCAGCCTAGGGGCAGGGAACAATCAGCCCCAGCATTTT. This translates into CASSLGAGNNQPQHF.

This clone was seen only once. The CDR3 sequence is CASSPSVITEAFF. Here the CDR3 DNA reads TGTGCCAGCAGTCCCTCGGTGATCACTGAAGCTTTCTTT. The chain uses TRBV6-5 and TRBJ1-1; D gene ambiguous. The V gene's germline CDR1 is MNHEY and CDR2 SVGAGI. The CDR3 has 13 amino acids. Trimming shortened V by 5 bases and J by 4 bases, and 11 bases separated the two germline ends.

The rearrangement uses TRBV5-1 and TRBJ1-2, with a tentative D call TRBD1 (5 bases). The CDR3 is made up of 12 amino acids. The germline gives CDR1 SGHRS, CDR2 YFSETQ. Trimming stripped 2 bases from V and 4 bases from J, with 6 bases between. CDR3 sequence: CASSFDSYGYTF. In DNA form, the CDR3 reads TGCGCCAGCAGCTTCGACAGCTATGGCTACACCTTC. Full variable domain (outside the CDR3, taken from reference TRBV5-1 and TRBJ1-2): KAGVTQTPRYLIKTRGQQVTLSCSPISGHRSVSWYQQTPGQGLQFLFEYFSETQRNKGNFPGRFSGRQFSNSRSEMNVSTLELGDSALYLCASSFDSYGYTFGSGTRLTVV.

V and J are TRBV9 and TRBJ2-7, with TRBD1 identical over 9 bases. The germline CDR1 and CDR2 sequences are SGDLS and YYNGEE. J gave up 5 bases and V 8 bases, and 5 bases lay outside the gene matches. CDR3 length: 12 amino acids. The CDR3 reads CASQGQGHEQYF. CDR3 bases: TGTGCCAGTCAGGGACAGGGTCACGAGCAGTACTTC.

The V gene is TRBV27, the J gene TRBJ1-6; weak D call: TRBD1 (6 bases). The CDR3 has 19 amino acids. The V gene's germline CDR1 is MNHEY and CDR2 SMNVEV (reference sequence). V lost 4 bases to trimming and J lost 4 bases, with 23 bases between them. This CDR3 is CASSSLVTGMLGYNSPLHF. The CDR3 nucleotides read TGTGCCAGCAGTTCCCTCGTGACAGGAATGCTCGGGTATAATTCACCCCTCCACTTT.

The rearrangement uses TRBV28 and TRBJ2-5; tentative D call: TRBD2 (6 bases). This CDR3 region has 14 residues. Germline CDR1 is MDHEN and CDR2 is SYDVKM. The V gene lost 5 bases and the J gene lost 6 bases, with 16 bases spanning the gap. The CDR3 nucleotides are TGTGCCAGCAGTCTCCGGGACTCACCCCAGACCCAGTACTTC. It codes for CASSLRDSPQTQYF.

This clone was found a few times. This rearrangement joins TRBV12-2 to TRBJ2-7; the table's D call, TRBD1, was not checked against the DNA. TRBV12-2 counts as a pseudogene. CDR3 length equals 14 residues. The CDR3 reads CASRPGQGAGEQYF. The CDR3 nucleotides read TGTGCAAGTCGCCCCGGACAGGGGGCAGGCGAGCAGTACTTC.

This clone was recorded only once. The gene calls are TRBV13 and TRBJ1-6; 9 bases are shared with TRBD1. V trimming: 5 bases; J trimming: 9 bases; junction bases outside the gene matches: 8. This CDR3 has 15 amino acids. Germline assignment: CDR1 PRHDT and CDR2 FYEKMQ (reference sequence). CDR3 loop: CASSLTGGDGSPLHF. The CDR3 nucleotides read TGTGCCAGCAGCCTTACAGGGGGCGACGGTTCACCCCTCCACTTT. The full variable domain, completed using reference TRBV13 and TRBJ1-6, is AAGVIQSPRHLIKEKRETATLKCYPIPRHDTVYWYQQGPGQDPQFLISFYEKMQSDKGSIPDRFSAQQFSDYHSELNMSSLELGDSALYFCASSLTGGDGSPLHFGNGTRLTVT.

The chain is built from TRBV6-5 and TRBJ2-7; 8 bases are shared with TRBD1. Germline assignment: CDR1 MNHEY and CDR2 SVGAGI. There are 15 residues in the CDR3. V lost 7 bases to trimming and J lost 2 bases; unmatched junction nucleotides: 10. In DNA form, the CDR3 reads TGTGCCAGCAATCGCGCTAGGACAGGGACCTACGAGCAGTACTTC. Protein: CASNRARTGTYEQYF.

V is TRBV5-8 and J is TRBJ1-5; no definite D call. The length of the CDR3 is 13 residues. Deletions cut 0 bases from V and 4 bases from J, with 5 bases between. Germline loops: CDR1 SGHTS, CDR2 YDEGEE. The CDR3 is CASSLVSNQPQHF. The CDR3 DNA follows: TGTGCCAGCAGCTTGGTCAGTAATCAGCCCCAGCATTTT. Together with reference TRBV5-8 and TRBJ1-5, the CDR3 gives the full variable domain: EAGVTQSPTHLIKTRGQQATLRCSPISGHTSVYWYQQALGLGLQFLLWYDEGEERNRGNFPPRFSGRQFPNYSSELNVNALELEDSALYLCASSLVSNQPQHFGDGTRLSIL.

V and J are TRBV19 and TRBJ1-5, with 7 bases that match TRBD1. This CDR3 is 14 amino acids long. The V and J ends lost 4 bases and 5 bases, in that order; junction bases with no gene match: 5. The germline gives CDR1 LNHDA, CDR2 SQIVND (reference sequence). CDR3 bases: TGTGCCAGTAGTACCGGACAGGTAGATCAGCCCCAGCATTTT. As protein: CASSTGQVDQPQHF.

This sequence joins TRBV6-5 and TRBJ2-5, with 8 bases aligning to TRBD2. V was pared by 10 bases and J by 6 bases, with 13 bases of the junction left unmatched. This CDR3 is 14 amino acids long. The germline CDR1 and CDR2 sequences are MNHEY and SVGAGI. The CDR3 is CATLRGASMKTQYF. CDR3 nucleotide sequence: TGTGCCACCCTGCGGGGGGCGAGTATGAAGACCCAGTACTTC.

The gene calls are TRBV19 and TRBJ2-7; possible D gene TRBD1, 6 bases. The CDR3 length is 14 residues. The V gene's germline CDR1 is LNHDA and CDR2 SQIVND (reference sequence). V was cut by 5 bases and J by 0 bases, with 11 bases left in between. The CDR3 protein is CASSPQGPSYEQYF. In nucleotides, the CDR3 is TGTGCCAGTAGTCCACAGGGACCCTCCTACGAGCAGTACTTC.